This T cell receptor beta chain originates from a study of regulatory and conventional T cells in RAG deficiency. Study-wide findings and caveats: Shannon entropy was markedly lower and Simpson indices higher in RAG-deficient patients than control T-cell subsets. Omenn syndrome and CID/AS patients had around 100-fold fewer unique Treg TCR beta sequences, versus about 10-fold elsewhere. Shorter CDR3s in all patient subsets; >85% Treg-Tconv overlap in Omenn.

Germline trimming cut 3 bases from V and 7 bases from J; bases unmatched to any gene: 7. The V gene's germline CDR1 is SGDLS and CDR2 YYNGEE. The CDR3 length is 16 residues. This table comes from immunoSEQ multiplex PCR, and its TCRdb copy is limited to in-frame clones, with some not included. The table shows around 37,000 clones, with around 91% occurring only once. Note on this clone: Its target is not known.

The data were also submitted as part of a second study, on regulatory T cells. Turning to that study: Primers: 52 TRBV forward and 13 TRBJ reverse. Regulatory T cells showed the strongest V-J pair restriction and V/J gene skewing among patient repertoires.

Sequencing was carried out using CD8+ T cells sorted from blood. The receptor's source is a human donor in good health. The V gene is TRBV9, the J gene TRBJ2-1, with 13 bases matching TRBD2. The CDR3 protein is CASSARTSGGANEQFF. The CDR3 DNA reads TGTGCCAGCAGCGCGCGAACTAGCGGGGGGGCTAATGAGCAGTTCTTC.